These T cell receptor beta chains were read from a single sample in a study of blood T cell repertoires in COVID-19. Repertoires were generated with immunoSEQ multiplex PCR, while TCRdb's copy carries only in-frame clones and drops some. The table includes roughly 140,000 clones, more than 75% detected once. The material sequenced was peripheral blood. These receptors originate from a woman of 80 years or more with acute or convalescent COVID-19. Both conserved end residues are part of each CDR3. Fields, in order: D gene, clone size, J gene, V gene, CDR3 DNA, CDR3 protein. D genes are given only for firm matches. The size of a clone is reported for some rows only, either as once, few or many, or as a class for expanded clones.

TRBD1 | NA | TRBJ2-7 | TRBV24-1 | TGTGCCACCAGTGACCCCGGGACAGGGGCCTACGAGCAGTACTTC | CATSDPGTGAYEQYF
TRBD1 | once | TRBJ2-7 | TRBV15 | TGTGCCACCAGCTGGACAGGGGCGGGAGAGCAGTACTTC | CATSWTGAGEQYF
NA | NA | TRBJ1-2 | TRBV5-1 | TGCGCCAGCACCTCTGCGCGGGGCGGAAAGGGGAGGGATGGCTACACCTTC | CASTSARGGKGRDGYTF
TRBD2 | NA | TRBJ2-2 | TRBV11-3 | TGTGCCAGCAGCTTAGTGCGGGGGACCGGGGAGCTGTTTTTT | CASSLVRGTGELFF
NA | NA | TRBJ2-7 | TRBV20-1 | TGCAGTGCTAGTGGTCAGGGATCCGTATCCTACGAGCAGTACTTC | CSASGQGSVSYEQYF
TRBD1 | NA | TRBJ1-2 | TRBV30 | TGTGCCTGGAGTTACCGGACAGGGGGCGTTTTCGTCTATGGCTACACCTTC | CAWSYRTGGVFVYGYTF
NA | few | TRBJ2-1 | TRBV5-8 | TGTGCCAGCAGCTTGTCCTTCTCAAGGAAACGGGAAGGCGAGCAGTTCTTC | CASSLSFSRKREGEQFF
NA | few | TRBJ1-2 | TRBV10-2 | TGCGCCAGCAGTGGACGGGACTATGGCTACACCTTC | CASSGRDYGYTF
NA | NA | TRBJ2-7 | TRBV5-6 | TGTGCCAGCAGCTTGGTCGGGAGCACGTACGAGCAGTACTTC | CASSLVGSTYEQYF
NA | NA | TRBJ1-4 | TRBV5-5 | TGTGCCAGCAGCTTGGAGGGGCGCGGTGAAAAACTGTTTTTT | CASSLEGRGEKLFF
TRBD2 | NA | TRBJ2-3 | TRBV30 | TGTGCCTGGAGCGTAATGCCAAGGTCACTAGCGGGAGGAAAGGAAGATACGCAGTATTTT | CAWSVMPRSLAGGKEDTQYF
TRBD1 | NA | TRBJ1-2 | TRBV11-2 | TGTGCCAGCAGCTTTAGGACAGGGGGCAACTATGGCTACACCTTC | CASSFRTGGNYGYTF
NA | NA | TRBJ1-1 | TRBV7-9 | TGTGCCAGCAGCTTATGGGGGGAGAACACTGAAGCTTTCTTT | CASSLWGENTEAFF
TRBD1 | NA | TRBJ2-1 | TRBV7-2 | TGTGCCAGCAGCCCAAGGTGGGACAGCCACTACAATGAGCAGTTCTTC | CASSPRWDSHYNEQFF
NA | NA | TRBJ1-5 | TRBV3-1/TRBV3-2 | TGTGCCAGCAGCTTTTATAGCAATCAGCCCCAGCATTTT | CASSFYSNQPQHF
NA | few | TRBJ1-5 | TRBV2 | TGTGCCAGCAGTTCAGGGACACGAAGCAATCAGCCCCAGCATTTT | CASSSGTRSNQPQHF
TRBD2 | NA | TRBJ2-5 | TRBV27 | TGTGCCAGCATGGGGGGGCTAGCGGGAGTGTACTTC | CASMGGLAGVYF
TRBD2 | NA | TRBJ2-5 | TRBV20-1 | TGCAGTGCTAGTCGGACGCGGGGGGGCCAAGAGACCCAGTACTTC | CSASRTRGGQETQYF